This entry features one T cell receptor (beta chain) sequence. Thyroid surgery had not been preceded by any treatment in any patient. This record belongs to a study of metastatic and nonmetastatic thyroid tumors. Background on the study: Both malignant and benign thyroid patients supplied peripheral blood and tumor or nodule tissue samples, across which the repertoires of these patients were then compared.

In the original analysis: A papillary thyroid cancer distant-metastasis classifier was built from CDR3 differences across clinicopathological groups. TCRdb reassembled clones from the PCR reads with MiXCR. The V and J calls come from TCRdb's annotation, not from the publication. Of around 26,000 clones in the sample, less than 15% were seen once. This CDR3 comprises 15 residues. CDR1 is KGHSH, CDR2 LQKENI, per germline. V shed 6 bases and J 1 base; nucleotides not matched to a gene: 6. The sequencing input was blood. The chain has TRBV18 and TRBJ1-1; 9 nucleotides agree with TRBD1. This receptor was identified in a female donor with papillary thyroid cancer or a benign thyroid nodule (not recorded which). Some clones in this sample may be carry-over from other donors' samples. CDR3: CASSPGQGSNTEAFF. In nucleotides, the CDR3 is TGTGCCAGCTCTCCGGGACAGGGTTCGAACACTGAAGCTTTCTTT.